These 3 T cell receptor beta chains originate from one sample sequenced in a study of blood T cells in healthy people across ages. It was with a sample-barcoded 5' primer and a J-beta primer mix that a second PCR of roughly 6 to 12 cycles was run. TCRdb independently ran MiXCR on the 5' RACE reads; one entry per CDR3 protein. Found here are under 1,000,000 distinct CDR3 sequences, 35% to 50% of them singletons; the top ten hold 18%. The sample comprised blood. These receptors were taken from an elderly man in good health.

The chain links TRBV24-1 to TRBJ2-3, with D maybe TRBD1 (5 bases). The CDR3 length is 11 residues. Germline V gives CDR1 KGHDR, CDR2 SFDVKD. V was pared by 10 bases and J by 1 base, with 5 bases between. The CDR3 reads CATGGTDTQYF. DNA of the CDR3: TGTGCCACAGGGGGCACAGATACGCAGTATTTT.

V gene TRBV12-3 or TRBV12-4 combines with J gene TRBJ2-7; 7 bases fit TRBD1. With V trimmed by 2 bases and J by 2 bases, 6 bases remained unmatched. This CDR3 region has 15 residues. The CDR3 spells CASSLSLDRTYEQYF. CDR3 sequence (DNA): TGTGCCAGCAGTTTAAGTTTGGACAGGACCTACGAGCAGTACTTC.

The V and J genes are TRBV5-6 and TRBJ2-1; 10 bases align to TRBD2. With V trimmed by 2 bases and J by 5 bases, 7 bases remained unmatched. The CDR3 is 16 residues long. Per germline, CDR1 SGHDT and CDR2 YYEEEE. CDR3 sequence reads: CASSFSSGSVNNEQFF. The CDR3 DNA reads as TGTGCCAGCAGCTTCTCTAGCGGGAGTGTAAACAATGAGCAGTTCTTC.